This TCR beta chain was sequenced for a study of OX40 agonist ivuxolimab in advanced cancers. It was autoimmune disease history or systemic immunosuppression that excluded patients. The CDR3 has 13 residues. V was cut by 2 bases and J by 4 bases, with 9 bases left in between. Per germline, CDR1 MNHNS and CDR2 SASEGT. The repertoire was sequenced with immunoSEQ multiplex PCR; TCRdb's copy has only in-frame clones and lacks some. This table has some 70,000 clones, 91% appearing once. Broader study findings: On average, CD8+ T cells showed a greater number of expanded clones than CD4+. CD4+ and CD8+ blood T cells expanded clonally by week 6 at 0.1 to 3.0 mg/kg. Nonresponders included some who also had low normalized T-cell clonal expansion.

Comments on this clone: Antigen specificity is unknown.

The genes are TRBV6-1 and TRBJ2-7; no definite D call. The sample here was CD4+ or CD8+ T cells sorted from blood, taken in a trial of the OX40 agonist ivuxolimab. The receptor was derived from an adult with an advanced solid tumor such as melanoma, head and neck, liver or kidney cancer. This CDR3 is CASSESTLYEQYF. The CDR3 bases are TGTGCCAGCAGTGAATCGACACTGTACGAGCAGTACTTC.